Presented here are 6 T cell receptor beta chains from one specimen sequenced in a study of blood T cells in healthy people across ages. A second roughly 7 to 11 cycle PCR used barcoded and J-beta primers. In TCRdb, the 5' RACE reads were re-called with MiXCR into one record per CDR3 protein. The sample carries about a million distinct CDR3 sequences, roughly 50% recorded once. Sequenced material: blood. Receptors originate from an older woman in good health.

This clonotype was seen at least ten times. The chain recombines TRBV5-1 with TRBJ2-7; 9 bases agree with TRBD2. Looked up from germline, CDR1 is SGHRS and CDR2 is YFSETQ. V dropped 0 bases and J dropped 3; count of bases not matched to a gene: 1. This CDR3 has 14 residues. CDR3 in amino acids: CASSLVSGSYEQYF. The CDR3 coding sequence is TGCGCCAGCAGCTTGGTTAGCGGGAGCTACGAGCAGTACTTC.

In regard to this clonotype: At one of its ends the junction is not consistent with the germline gene, which may arise from a read error. The genes are TRBV10-2 and TRBJ2-7; no firm D call. Germline loops: CDR1 WSHSY, CDR2 SAAADI. The CDR3 contains 14 residues. The CDR3 reads CAGSEVGTTYEQYF. The CDR3 DNA reads TGCGCCGGCAGTGAGGTTGGCACCACCTACGAGCAGTACTTC.

The CDR3, as DNA: TGTGCCGCAGAACAGGGATACACTGAAGCTTTCTTT. It specifies CAAEQGYTEAFF. V usage is TRBV24-1 and J usage is TRBJ1-1; TRBD1 might be the D (6 bases). The CDR3 is made up of 12 amino acids. Germline V CDR1 and CDR2: KGHDR, SFDVKD. The V gene lost 12 bases and the J gene lost 3 bases, with 13 bases spanning the gap.

This clonotype was seen a handful of times. The J gene is TRBJ1-1, the V gene TRBV29-1; D is unclear. V lost 1 base and J 1 base, leaving 7 bases between the germline ends. The germline V gene has CDR1 SQVTM and CDR2 ANQGSEA. This CDR3 is 13 amino acids long. CDR3 loop: CSVEVAENTEAFF. CDR3 bases: TGCAGCGTTGAAGTGGCAGAGAACACTGAAGCTTTCTTT.

This clonotype has only a few counts. The chain couples TRBV9 to TRBJ2-7, with D perhaps TRBD1 or TRBD2 (5 bases each). The CDR3 consists of 15 residues. V dropped 4 bases and J dropped 4 bases, with 18 bases sitting between them. CDR1 and CDR2 from the germline V gene are SGDLS and YYNGEE. This CDR3 is CASSPVSGARYEQYF. CDR3 DNA sequence: TGTGCCAGCAGCCCCGTTTCCGGGGCTCGGTACGAGCAGTACTTC.

This clonotype was seen more than once but under ten times. The rearrangement joins TRBV12-3 or TRBV12-4 to TRBJ1-5; no reliable D call. V lost 0 bases, J lost 4 bases, and 10 bases lay in between. The CDR3 extends over 15 amino acids. In nucleotides, the CDR3 is TGTGCCAGCAGTTTAGCGCTGGGTTGGAATCAGCCCCAGCATTTT. It yields the protein CASSLALGWNQPQHF.